This T cell receptor (beta chain) originates from a study of T cells after yellow fever vaccination. With 5 bases removed from V and 4 bases from J, the gap between germline ends came to 15 bases. CDR3 size: 14 residues. Germline assignment: CDR1 SQVTM and CDR2 ANQGSEA. In making TCR cDNA, 5'RACE template switching added a universal primer site and UMIs to it. Via MiXCR, TCRdb re-called the 5' RACE reads, giving one row per CDR3 protein. The sample shows roughly 240,000 distinct CDR3 sequences, 6% to 8% of them seen only once. This clonotype has just a few counts. The rearrangement links TRBV29-1 to TRBJ2-1; D is perhaps TRBD2 (6 bases). The TCR sequence derives from a man aged 30-40 years who received the YFV17D yellow fever vaccine. Here the sequenced sample was CD4+ T cells sorted from PBMCs, taken on the day of the yellow fever booster vaccination. CDR3 nucleotide sequence: TGCAGCGTTCGTCGTAGCGGAGCTTACAATGAGCAGTTCTTC. Translating it yields CSVRRSGAYNEQFF.